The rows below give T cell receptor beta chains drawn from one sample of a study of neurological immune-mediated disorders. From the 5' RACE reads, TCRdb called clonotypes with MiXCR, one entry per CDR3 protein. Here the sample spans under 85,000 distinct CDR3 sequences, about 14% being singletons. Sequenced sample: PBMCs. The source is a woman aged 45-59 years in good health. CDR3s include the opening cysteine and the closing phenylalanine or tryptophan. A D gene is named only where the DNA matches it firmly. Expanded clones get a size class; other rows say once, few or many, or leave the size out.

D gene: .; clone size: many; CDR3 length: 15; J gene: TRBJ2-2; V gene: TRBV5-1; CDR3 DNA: TGCGCCAGCAGCAGAGGGGGTCCGAACACCGGGGAGCTGTTTTTT; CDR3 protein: CASSRGGPNTGELFF
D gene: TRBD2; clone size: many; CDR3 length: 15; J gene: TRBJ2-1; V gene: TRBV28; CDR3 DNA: TGTGCCAGCAGGAGCGGGGGGACTAGTGGCAATGAGCAGTTCTTC; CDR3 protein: CASRSGGTSGNEQFF
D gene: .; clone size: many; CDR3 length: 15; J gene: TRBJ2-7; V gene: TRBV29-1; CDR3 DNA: TGCAGCGTTAAAGGGGCGGCCTACGAGACCTACGAGCAGTACTTC; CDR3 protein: CSVKGAAYETYEQYF
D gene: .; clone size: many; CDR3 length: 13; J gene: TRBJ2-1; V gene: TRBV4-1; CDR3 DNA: TGCGCCAGCAGCCACATACCGGAGTATGAGCAGTTCTTC; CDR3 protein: CASSHIPEYEQFF
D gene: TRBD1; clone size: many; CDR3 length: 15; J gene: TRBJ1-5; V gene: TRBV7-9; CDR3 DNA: TGTGCCAGCAGCAAAGGGGACAGTAGCAATCAGCCCCAGCATTTT; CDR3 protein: CASSKGDSSNQPQHF
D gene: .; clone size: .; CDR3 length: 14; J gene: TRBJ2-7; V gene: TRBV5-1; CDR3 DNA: TGCGCCAGCAGCTTCCGGCAGGGTCCATACGAGCAGTACTTC; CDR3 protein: CASSFRQGPYEQYF
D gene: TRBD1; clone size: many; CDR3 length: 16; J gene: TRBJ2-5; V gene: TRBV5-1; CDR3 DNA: TGCGCCAGCAGCTTGTTCTACAGGGGTAAAGAAGAGACCCAGTACTTC; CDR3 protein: CASSLFYRGKEETQYF
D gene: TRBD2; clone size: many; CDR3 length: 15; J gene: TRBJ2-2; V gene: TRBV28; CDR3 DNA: TGTGCCAGCACAATAGCGGGAGATCGTGGCGGGGAGCTGTTTTTT; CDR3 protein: CASTIAGDRGGELFF
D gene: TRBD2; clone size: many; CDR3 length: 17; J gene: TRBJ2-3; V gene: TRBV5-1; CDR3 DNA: TGCGCCAGCAGCTACGGGACTAGCGGGAGGGCCTCAGATACGCAGTATTTT; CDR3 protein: CASSYGTSGRASDTQYF
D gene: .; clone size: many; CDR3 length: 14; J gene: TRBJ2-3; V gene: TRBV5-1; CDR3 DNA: TGCGCCAGCAGCGGCGCCCAGATCACAGATACGCAGTATTTT; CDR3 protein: CASSGAQITDTQYF
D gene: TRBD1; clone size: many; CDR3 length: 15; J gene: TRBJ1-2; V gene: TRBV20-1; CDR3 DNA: TGCAGTGCTAGGCTCACAGGGGCGGGTAGCTATGGCTACACCTTC; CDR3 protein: CSARLTGAGSYGYTF
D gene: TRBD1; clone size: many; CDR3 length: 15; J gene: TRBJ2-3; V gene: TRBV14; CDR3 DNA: TGTGCCAGCAGCCTCGGGGGACAGGGATCAGATACGCAGTATTTT; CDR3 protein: CASSLGGQGSDTQYF
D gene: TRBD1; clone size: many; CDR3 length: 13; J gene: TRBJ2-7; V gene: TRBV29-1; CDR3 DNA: TGCAGCGTGGGGGGACAGGGGAGGTACGAGCAGTACTTC; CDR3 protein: CSVGGQGRYEQYF
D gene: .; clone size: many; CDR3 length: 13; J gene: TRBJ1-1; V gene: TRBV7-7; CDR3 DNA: TGTGCCAGCAGTCAGACAGGGAACACTGAAGCTTTCTTT; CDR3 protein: CASSQTGNTEAFF